A selection of T cell receptor beta chains follows, all from one sample in a study of blood T cell repertoires in COVID-19. Produced via immunoSEQ multiplex PCR; TCRdb's table is partial and in-frame only. The sample yields roughly 500,000 clones, 88% seen once. Sequencing was performed on PBMCs or T cells enriched from blood (not recorded which). The receptors shown here come from a woman aged 35 to 49 who had recovered from COVID-19. CDR3s include the opening cysteine and the closing phenylalanine or tryptophan. D genes are given only for firm matches. Expanded clones get a size class; other rows say once, few or many, or leave the size out.

abundance: NA
d_gene: TRBD1
j_gene: TRBJ2-5
v_gene: TRBV4-1
CDR3nt: TGCGCCAGCAGCCAAGATTGGGGACAGCAAGAGACCCAGTACTTC
CDR3aa: CASSQDWGQQETQYF

abundance: NA
d_gene: TRBD1
j_gene: TRBJ1-2
v_gene: TRBV12-3/TRBV12-4
CDR3nt: TGTGCCAGCAGGGATACAGGGGGCTATGGCTACACCTTC
CDR3aa: CASRDTGGYGYTF

abundance: NA
d_gene: NA
j_gene: TRBJ2-3
v_gene: TRBV5-8
CDR3nt: TGTGCCAGCAGCTTGGGGGCTAGCCAGACCACAGATACGCAGTATTTT
CDR3aa: CASSLGASQTTDTQYF

abundance: few
d_gene: NA
j_gene: TRBJ1-2
v_gene: TRBV6-5
CDR3nt: TGTGCCAGCAGTTACGCCGACGGGGGTGGCTACACCTTC
CDR3aa: CASSYADGGGYTF

abundance: NA
d_gene: NA
j_gene: TRBJ1-5
v_gene: TRBV29-1
CDR3nt: TGCAGCGTTGGAATGGGGAACGGGGTAGATCAGCCCCAGCATTTT
CDR3aa: CSVGMGNGVDQPQHF

abundance: once
d_gene: NA
j_gene: TRBJ1-1
v_gene: TRBV12-3/TRBV12-4
CDR3nt: TGTGCCAGCAGTTTAGCGGGAGTGGGGGAAGCTTTCTTT
CDR3aa: CASSLAGVGEAFF

abundance: once
d_gene: TRBD1
j_gene: TRBJ1-3
v_gene: TRBV19
CDR3nt: TGTGCCAGTAACAGGGGGCCTGGAAACACCATATATTTT
CDR3aa: CASNRGPGNTIYF

abundance: NA
d_gene: TRBD2
j_gene: TRBJ2-3
v_gene: TRBV11-3
CDR3nt: TGTGCCAGCTGCCTCGGGGGGACCTCTAGCACAGATACGCAGTATTTT
CDR3aa: CASCLGGTSSTDTQYF

abundance: NA
d_gene: NA
j_gene: TRBJ2-1
v_gene: TRBV5-5
CDR3nt: TGTGCCAGCAGCTTGCCAGGGTTAGTAAATGAGCAGTTCTTC
CDR3aa: CASSLPGLVNEQFF

abundance: once
d_gene: NA
j_gene: TRBJ1-5
v_gene: TRBV7-9
CDR3nt: TGTGCCAGCAGCCCTATGTCTCAGCCCCAGCATTTT
CDR3aa: CASSPMSQPQHF

abundance: NA
d_gene: NA
j_gene: TRBJ2-4
v_gene: TRBV12-5
CDR3nt: TGTGCTAGCTTATTAACAGGGCCGAAAAACATTCAGTACTTC
CDR3aa: CASLLTGPKNIQYF

abundance: NA
d_gene: NA
j_gene: TRBJ1-1
v_gene: TRBV27
CDR3nt: TGTGCCAGCACCATACAGGGCGGCGGTGAAGCTTTCTTT
CDR3aa: CASTIQGGGEAFF

abundance: NA
d_gene: TRBD1
j_gene: TRBJ2-7
v_gene: TRBV9
CDR3nt: TGTGCCAGCAGCTACTTGGACAGGTCCGAGCAGTACTTC
CDR3aa: CASSYLDRSEQYF

abundance: NA
d_gene: NA
j_gene: TRBJ1-2
v_gene: TRBV5-1
CDR3nt: TGCGCCAGCAGCATACAGGATGGCGGCTATGGCTACACCTTC
CDR3aa: CASSIQDGGYGYTF

abundance: NA
d_gene: NA
j_gene: TRBJ2-1
v_gene: TRBV4-3
CDR3nt: TGCGCCAGCAGCCAAGACAGGGCCCCCTACAATGAGCAGTTCTTC
CDR3aa: CASSQDRAPYNEQFF

abundance: NA
d_gene: TRBD1
j_gene: TRBJ1-2
v_gene: TRBV18
CDR3nt: TGTGCCAGCTCACCACCGAATGGACAGGGGAATGGCTACACCTTC
CDR3aa: CASSPPNGQGNGYTF

abundance: NA
d_gene: TRBD2
j_gene: TRBJ2-5
v_gene: TRBV7-9
CDR3nt: TGTGCCAGCAGCTCGCGGACTAGCCGGGCCATTCAAGTGACCCAGTACTTC
CDR3aa: CASSSRTSRAIQVTQYF

abundance: NA
d_gene: NA
j_gene: TRBJ1-2
v_gene: TRBV24-1
CDR3nt: TGTGCCACCAGTGACGCCGACCGCCCGGGTCGTGGCTACACCTTC
CDR3aa: CATSDADRPGRGYTF

abundance: few
d_gene: TRBD1
j_gene: TRBJ2-1
v_gene: TRBV10-3
CDR3nt: TGTGCCATCACCAAGTCGGGACAGGGGAACAATGAGCAGTTCTTC
CDR3aa: CAITKSGQGNNEQFF

abundance: few
d_gene: TRBD1
j_gene: TRBJ1-2
v_gene: TRBV25-1
CDR3nt: TGTGCCAGCAGTGAATCGGGGACAGGGAGCTATGGCTACACCTTC
CDR3aa: CASSESGTGSYGYTF

abundance: NA
d_gene: NA
j_gene: TRBJ1-1
v_gene: TRBV10-3
CDR3nt: TGTGCCATCAGTGAGTTGGAGGGCTTGGCTTTCTTT
CDR3aa: CAISELEGLAFF

abundance: NA
d_gene: NA
j_gene: TRBJ1-1
v_gene: TRBV10-3
CDR3nt: TGTGCCATCTCTACAGAGATGAACACTGAAGCTTTCTTT
CDR3aa: CAISTEMNTEAFF

abundance: NA
d_gene: TRBD1
j_gene: TRBJ1-5
v_gene: TRBV19
CDR3nt: TGTGCCAGTAGTATTAAGTCCGGGACAGGGGGGCAGCCCCAGCATTTT
CDR3aa: CASSIKSGTGGQPQHF

abundance: few
d_gene: NA
j_gene: TRBJ1-5
v_gene: TRBV2
CDR3nt: TGTGCCAGCGGACAGCAAAATCAGCCCCAGCATTTT
CDR3aa: CASGQQNQPQHF

abundance: NA
d_gene: NA
j_gene: TRBJ1-5
v_gene: TRBV4-2
CDR3nt: TGTGCCAGCAGCCAAGATCACAATCAGCCCCAGCATTTT
CDR3aa: CASSQDHNQPQHF

abundance: NA
d_gene: TRBD1
j_gene: TRBJ1-1
v_gene: TRBV6-2/TRBV6-3
CDR3nt: TGTGCCAGCAGTTACGGGGGGACAGTAATTCTGAACACTGAAGCTTTCTTT
CDR3aa: CASSYGGTVILNTEAFF

abundance: few
d_gene: TRBD1
j_gene: TRBJ1-5
v_gene: TRBV6-2/TRBV6-3
CDR3nt: TGTGCCAGCAGTCTCGGACAGGGGGCGTGGGGCAATCAGCCCCAGCATTTT
CDR3aa: CASSLGQGAWGNQPQHF

abundance: once
d_gene: TRBD1
j_gene: TRBJ1-6
v_gene: TRBV10-3
CDR3nt: TGTGCCATCACACAAACAGGGGGTAATTCACCCCTCCACTTT
CDR3aa: CAITQTGGNSPLHF

abundance: NA
d_gene: NA
j_gene: TRBJ1-2
v_gene: TRBV7-9
CDR3nt: TGTGCCAGCAGCTCCGCGGGGGTCGACTATGGCTACACCTTC
CDR3aa: CASSSAGVDYGYTF

abundance: few
d_gene: TRBD1
j_gene: TRBJ1-1
v_gene: TRBV4-3
CDR3nt: TGCGCCAGCAGGCCCCAAGGGACAGGGGGAACTGAAGCTTTCTTT
CDR3aa: CASRPQGTGGTEAFF

abundance: NA
d_gene: TRBD1
j_gene: TRBJ2-1
v_gene: TRBV29-1
CDR3nt: TGCAGCGTGGGGACAGGGGACTTTGATGAGCAGTTCTTC
CDR3aa: CSVGTGDFDEQFF

abundance: NA
d_gene: TRBD1
j_gene: TRBJ2-5
v_gene: TRBV6-5
CDR3nt: TGTGCCAGCAGTTACTCGACAGGGGCCGGGGGAGAGACCCAGTACTTC
CDR3aa: CASSYSTGAGGETQYF

abundance: few
d_gene: NA
j_gene: TRBJ1-3
v_gene: TRBV4-3
CDR3nt: TGCGCCAGCAGCCAAGTATGGCAGGGGACTGGAAACACCATATATTTT
CDR3aa: CASSQVWQGTGNTIYF

abundance: NA
d_gene: NA
j_gene: TRBJ1-2
v_gene: TRBV4-2
CDR3nt: TGTGCCAGCAGCCAAGATCAGGTCAGCTATGGCTACACCTTC
CDR3aa: CASSQDQVSYGYTF

abundance: NA
d_gene: TRBD1
j_gene: TRBJ1-5
v_gene: TRBV19
CDR3nt: TGTGCCAGTAGTACCTACGACAGGGGAGGGCAGCCCCAGCATTTT
CDR3aa: CASSTYDRGGQPQHF

abundance: NA
d_gene: NA
j_gene: TRBJ2-3
v_gene: TRBV10-1
CDR3nt: TGCGCCAGCAGTGACAGGGTTGTAACAGATACGCAGTATTTT
CDR3aa: CASSDRVVTDTQYF

abundance: NA
d_gene: TRBD2
j_gene: TRBJ2-2
v_gene: TRBV25-1
CDR3nt: TGTGCCAGCAGCCGGGGGGATTTTGGCACCGGGGAGCTGTTTTTT
CDR3aa: CASSRGDFGTGELFF

abundance: once
d_gene: NA
j_gene: TRBJ2-1
v_gene: TRBV11-3
CDR3nt: TGTGCCAGCAGCCCCCCCTATGGCGCGGGAACCTACAATGAGCAGTTCTTC
CDR3aa: CASSPPYGAGTYNEQFF

abundance: NA
d_gene: TRBD1
j_gene: TRBJ1-1
v_gene: TRBV6-2/TRBV6-3
CDR3nt: TGTGCCAGCAGCCGAGGACAGGGAAACACTGAAGCTTTCTTT
CDR3aa: CASSRGQGNTEAFF

abundance: NA
d_gene: NA
j_gene: TRBJ1-4
v_gene: TRBV18
CDR3nt: TGTGCCAGCTCACCAGGGCAGGGCGACGAAAAACTGTTTTTT
CDR3aa: CASSPGQGDEKLFF

abundance: NA
d_gene: TRBD1
j_gene: TRBJ2-7
v_gene: TRBV6-2/TRBV6-3
CDR3nt: TGTGCCAGCAGTTACGACTGGCTGAGGACAGGGTCGTCCTACGAGCAGTACTTC
CDR3aa: CASSYDWLRTGSSYEQYF

abundance: NA
d_gene: NA
j_gene: TRBJ1-2
v_gene: TRBV3-1/TRBV3-2
CDR3nt: TGTGCCAGCAGCCAAGGAGCACAGGGACGGTATGGCTACACCTTC
CDR3aa: CASSQGAQGRYGYTF

abundance: NA
d_gene: TRBD1
j_gene: TRBJ1-2
v_gene: TRBV2
CDR3nt: TGTGCCAGCAGTGCTTCAGGGGGCTACCCCGTTGGCTACACCTTC
CDR3aa: CASSASGGYPVGYTF

abundance: NA
d_gene: TRBD1
j_gene: TRBJ1-3
v_gene: TRBV6-5
CDR3nt: TGTGCCAGCAGTTATACAGGGGATATCTCTGGAAACACCATATATTTT
CDR3aa: CASSYTGDISGNTIYF

abundance: NA
d_gene: NA
j_gene: TRBJ2-7
v_gene: TRBV7-9
CDR3nt: TGTGCCAGCAGCTTGGCCCTGGGGCCGTCCGAGCAGTACTTC
CDR3aa: CASSLALGPSEQYF

abundance: NA
d_gene: TRBD1
j_gene: TRBJ1-2
v_gene: TRBV5-1
CDR3nt: TGCGCCAGCAGCTTGAAGGAGGGGTTCGGGACAGGGAACGGCTACACCTTC
CDR3aa: CASSLKEGFGTGNGYTF

abundance: once
d_gene: NA
j_gene: TRBJ2-1
v_gene: TRBV7-7
CDR3nt: TGTGCCAGCAGCTGGGCTGACGGGGCCTACAATGAGCAGTTCTTC
CDR3aa: CASSWADGAYNEQFF

abundance: NA
d_gene: NA
j_gene: TRBJ2-3
v_gene: TRBV12-3/TRBV12-4
CDR3nt: TGTGCCAGCAGTAGACGGGACACAGATACGCAGTATTTT
CDR3aa: CASSRRDTDTQYF

abundance: NA
d_gene: NA
j_gene: TRBJ2-5
v_gene: TRBV20-1
CDR3nt: TGCAGTGCTAGTCCCGTAAACTGGGAGACCCAGTACTTC
CDR3aa: CSASPVNWETQYF

abundance: NA
d_gene: TRBD1
j_gene: TRBJ1-2
v_gene: TRBV24-1
CDR3nt: TGTGCCACCAGTGATTTGAGAGGGGGCGGAGGCTACACCTTC
CDR3aa: CATSDLRGGGGYTF

abundance: NA
d_gene: TRBD2
j_gene: TRBJ2-7
v_gene: TRBV10-2
CDR3nt: TGCGCCAGCAGCGCAACTAGCGGAGCCCCCTACGAGCAGTACTTC
CDR3aa: CASSATSGAPYEQYF

abundance: NA
d_gene: NA
j_gene: TRBJ1-4
v_gene: TRBV29-1
CDR3nt: TGCAGCGTTGAACAAGGGGTGGGAGAAAAACTGTTTTTT
CDR3aa: CSVEQGVGEKLFF

abundance: NA
d_gene: NA
j_gene: TRBJ2-1
v_gene: TRBV12-5
CDR3nt: TGTGCTAGTGGTTTGCTACAGGTGGGCAATGAGCAGTTCTTC
CDR3aa: CASGLLQVGNEQFF

abundance: NA
d_gene: TRBD2
j_gene: TRBJ2-7
v_gene: TRBV5-1
CDR3nt: TGCGCCAGCAGCTTGGGACTAGCTGGCGAGCAGTACTTC
CDR3aa: CASSLGLAGEQYF

abundance: NA
d_gene: NA
j_gene: TRBJ1-2
v_gene: TRBV7-2
CDR3nt: TGTGCCAGCAGCCCTTCCGCCTCAAGGCGGTCGGGAGGCTACACCTTC
CDR3aa: CASSPSASRRSGGYTF

abundance: once
d_gene: NA
j_gene: TRBJ1-2
v_gene: TRBV10-2
CDR3nt: TGCGCCAGCAGTGAAGGGGTTTTCGGCTACACCTTC
CDR3aa: CASSEGVFGYTF

abundance: NA
d_gene: NA
j_gene: TRBJ1-2
v_gene: TRBV14
CDR3nt: TGTGCCAGCAGCCAAGATTGGACAGCCAACTGGGGTGGCTACACCTTC
CDR3aa: CASSQDWTANWGGYTF

abundance: NA
d_gene: NA
j_gene: TRBJ1-2
v_gene: TRBV29-1
CDR3nt: TGCAGCGCTAGGGAGATTGGTCGTGGCTACACCTTC
CDR3aa: CSAREIGRGYTF